This T cell receptor (beta chain) appears in the sequencing data of a study of cytomegalovirus exposure and HLA in healthy donors. Broader study findings: Earlier analysis looked at TCR beta V segments, and most were productive about 87% or about 30% of the time. Investigators reported some 150 TCR beta chains as tied to cytomegalovirus.

The PCR ran on 60 Vbeta and 13 Jbeta primers. Generated by immunoSEQ multiplex PCR, the TCRdb table keeps only in-frame clones and is missing some. The listing contains about 130,000 clones. The CDR3 is 15 residues long. Germline V gene data show CDR1 as SQVTM and CDR2 as ANQGSEA. Trimming removed 4 bases from V and 2 bases from J; junction bases left unmatched: 8. As concerns this clone: Its antigen is still unknown.

The sequenced sample consisted of PBMCs. The V gene is TRBV29-1, the J gene TRBJ2-3; 8 positions agree with TRBD1. The clonotype was recovered from a woman in her thirties or forties in good health and CMV-seropositive. CDR3 nucleotides: TGCAGCGTTGTGTTTTCAGGGGGCCTCACAGATACGCAGTATTTT. It translates to CSVVFSGGLTDTQYF.